This T cell receptor (beta chain) derives from a study of identical twins. In this sample, this clonotype turned up a few times. Its antigen is currently unknown. Healthy Caucasians alone served as donors. TCRdb processed the 5' RACE reads anew with MiXCR; each CDR3 protein has one entry. The sample lists about 700,000 distinct CDR3 sequences, under 9% seen once, with 0.8% to 1% in the top ten. Study-level results: Out-of-frame TCR alpha sharing observed in monozygotic twins exceeded model estimates. Sharing of beta out-of-frame sequences by twins showed a weaker excess. Excess low generation probability was seen in twin-shared out-of-frame alpha sequences.

CDR1 is SGDLS, CDR2 YYNGEE, per germline. The CDR3 loop spans 15 amino acids. V gave up 0 bases and J gave up 2 bases, with 10 bases separating them. The same sample was also used in a study of yellow fever vaccine responses in identical twins.

The chain joins TRBV9 to TRBJ2-3; the D gene could be TRBD1 or TRBD2 (5 bases each). The TCR sequence derives from a woman between 18 and 29 years old in good health. The specimen sequenced was PBMCs. CDR3 region: CASSVGQGDTDTQYF. The CDR3 bases are TGTGCCAGCAGCGTAGGGCAGGGAGACACAGATACGCAGTATTTT. The full variable domain, with the rest looked up from reference TRBV9 and TRBJ2-3, is DSGVTQTPKHLITATGQRVTLRCSPRSGDLSVYWYQQSLDQGLQFLIQYYNGEERAKGNILERFSAQQFPDLHSELNLSSLELGDSALYFCASSVGQGDTDTQYFGPGTRLTVL.